A selection of T cell receptor beta chains follows, all from one sample in a study of T cell repertoires in cytomegalovirus infection. These receptors' targets are unknown. TCRdb passed the reads through MiXCR, listing each CDR3 protein once. The table includes roughly 130,000 distinct CDR3 sequences, roughly 25% detected once. The sample was PBMCs, sequenced either directly or after in vitro stimulation (not recorded which). These TCRs come from a human donor in good health (CMV status not recorded). Some clones in this sample may be carry-over from other donors' samples. Both conserved end residues are part of each CDR3. D genes are given only for firm matches. Expanded clones are given a class, and other clones once, few, many or no size at all.

v_call: TRBV7-9; clone_size: -; cdr3_length: 16; j_call: TRBJ2-1; d_call: TRBD2; cdr3_aa: CASILPLAGIGSEQFF; cdr3_nt: TGTGCCAGCATCCTTCCCTTAGCGGGGATTGGTAGTGAGCAGTTCTTC
v_call: TRBV20-1; clone_size: -; cdr3_length: 14; j_call: TRBJ2-3; d_call: -; cdr3_aa: CSASLDIPGDTQYF; cdr3_nt: TGCAGTGCTAGTCTGGACATACCGGGGGATACGCAGTATTTT
v_call: TRBV28; clone_size: -; cdr3_length: 13; j_call: TRBJ2-5; d_call: -; cdr3_aa: CASSSGQLETQYF; cdr3_nt: TGTGCCAGCAGCTCCGGACAGTTGGAGACCCAGTACTTC
v_call: TRBV14; clone_size: -; cdr3_length: 15; j_call: TRBJ2-1; d_call: TRBD1; cdr3_aa: CASSQGDRVDNEQFF; cdr3_nt: TGTGCCAGCAGCCAAGGGGACAGGGTCGACAATGAGCAGTTCTTC
v_call: TRBV9; clone_size: many; cdr3_length: 15; j_call: TRBJ2-7; d_call: TRBD2; cdr3_aa: CASSEMGGSSYEQYF; cdr3_nt: TGTGCCAGCAGCGAGATGGGCGGGAGCTCCTACGAGCAGTACTTC
v_call: TRBV7-9; clone_size: few; cdr3_length: 14; j_call: TRBJ1-1; d_call: -; cdr3_aa: CASEGDGKNTEAFF; cdr3_nt: TGTGCCAGCGAAGGGGACGGTAAGAACACTGAAGCTTTCTTT
v_call: TRBV25-1; clone_size: -; cdr3_length: 15; j_call: TRBJ2-2; d_call: TRBD2; cdr3_aa: CASTSGLELTGELFF; cdr3_nt: TGTGCCAGCACCTCGGGACTAGAGCTTACCGGGGAGCTGTTTTTT
v_call: TRBV20-1; clone_size: few; cdr3_length: 16; j_call: TRBJ2-3; d_call: TRBD2; cdr3_aa: CSARTSGRVYTDTQYF; cdr3_nt: TGCAGTGCTAGGACTAGCGGGAGGGTCTACACAGATACGCAGTATTTT
v_call: TRBV6-6; clone_size: -; cdr3_length: 13; j_call: TRBJ1-1; d_call: -; cdr3_aa: CASIPPSGAEAFF; cdr3_nt: TGTGCCAGCATTCCCCCGTCAGGCGCTGAAGCTTTCTTT
v_call: TRBV20-1; clone_size: -; cdr3_length: 13; j_call: TRBJ1-2; d_call: -; cdr3_aa: CSAFNRYNYGYTF; cdr3_nt: TGCAGTGCTTTTAATAGATATAACTATGGCTACACCTTC
v_call: TRBV6-6; clone_size: few; cdr3_length: 15; j_call: TRBJ2-1; d_call: -; cdr3_aa: CASSYRARESNEQFF; cdr3_nt: TGTGCCAGCAGTTACCGTGCCAGGGAGTCGAATGAGCAGTTCTTC
v_call: TRBV30; clone_size: few; cdr3_length: 12; j_call: TRBJ2-5; d_call: -; cdr3_aa: CAWSRGGETQYF; cdr3_nt: TGTGCCTGGAGCAGGGGCGGGGAGACCCAGTACTTC
v_call: TRBV5-6; clone_size: many; cdr3_length: 17; j_call: TRBJ2-5; d_call: -; cdr3_aa: CASSAGLLAGQGETQYF; cdr3_nt: TGTGCCAGCAGCGCAGGTCTTCTAGCGGGACAGGGAGAGACCCAGTACTTC
v_call: TRBV2; clone_size: -; cdr3_length: 16; j_call: TRBJ1-5; d_call: TRBD1; cdr3_aa: CASRPGGTGLNQPQHF; cdr3_nt: TGTGCCAGCAGGCCTGGGGGGACAGGGCTGAATCAGCCCCAGCATTTT
v_call: TRBV10-3; clone_size: -; cdr3_length: 19; j_call: TRBJ2-3; d_call: -; cdr3_aa: CAISESIAVAGLPGDTQYF; cdr3_nt: TGTGCCATCAGTGAGTCGATCGCGGTTGCGGGCCTGCCGGGAGATACGCAGTATTTT
v_call: TRBV15; clone_size: few; cdr3_length: 16; j_call: TRBJ2-5; d_call: TRBD2; cdr3_aa: CATSSPGLASRETQYF; cdr3_nt: TGTGCCACCAGCAGTCCGGGACTAGCGTCTAGAGAGACCCAGTACTTC
v_call: TRBV10-3; clone_size: -; cdr3_length: 14; j_call: TRBJ1-2; d_call: -; cdr3_aa: CAARGALANYGYTF; cdr3_nt: TGTGCCGCCCGGGGGGCCCTAGCTAACTATGGCTACACCTTC